A single sample gave rise to the 7 T cell receptor beta chains below, sequenced in a study of cytotoxic CD8 clonotypes in ibrutinib-treated CLL. The repertoire was sequenced with immunoSEQ multiplex PCR; TCRdb's copy has only in-frame clones and lacks some. The profile covers tens of thousands of clones, with around 52% appearing a single time and under 15% taken by the ten largest. Sequenced here: PBMCs, sampled after 12 months of ibrutinib treatment. These receptors were collected from a human donor with chronic lymphocytic leukemia.

The J gene is TRBJ2-5, the V gene TRBV28; no clear D gene. Between the trimmed V and J ends, which lost 5 bases and 5 bases, there was a span of 6 bases. Germline lookup yields CDR1 MDHEN and CDR2 SYDVKM. CDR3 length: 11 residues. The CDR3 sequence: CASSRSETQYF. As DNA, the CDR3 is TGTGCCAGCAGTCGGTCCGAGACCCAGTACTTC.

This clone was detected once. This chain joins TRBV6-1 and TRBJ1-5; TRBD1 agrees at 7 bases. Germline assignment: CDR1 MNHNS and CDR2 SASEGT. The CDR3 is 13 amino acids. Trimming cost V 6 bases and J 6 bases; bases outside gene matches: 5. The CDR3 DNA sequence: TGTGCCAGCAGACACGACAGGGCTCAGCCCCAGCATTTT. Its translation: CASRHDRAQPQHF.

The J gene is TRBJ2-7, the V gene TRBV6-6; D is possibly TRBD2 (5 bases). V lost 2 bases, J lost 6 bases, and 17 bases lay in between. Germline loops: CDR1 MNHNY, CDR2 SVGAGI (reference sequence). The CDR3 is made up of 15 amino acids. The CDR3 nucleotides read TGTGCCAGCAGTTACGGAGCGGAGCCTGGGAGCGAGCAGTACTTC. Encoded protein: CASSYGAEPGSEQYF.

The rearrangement joins TRBV30 to TRBJ1-5; D ambiguous. This CDR3 contains 12 residues. Per germline, CDR1 GTSNPN and CDR2 SVGIG (reference sequence). V dropped 1 base and J dropped 7 bases, with 8 bases sitting between them. The CDR3 spells CAWSAGIQPQHF. The CDR3 coding sequence is TGTGCCTGGAGTGCCGGGATCCAGCCCCAGCATTTT.

This chain uses TRBV2 with TRBJ2-5, with 8 bases fitting TRBD1. CDR1 SNHLY and CDR2 FYNNEI come from the germline V gene. This CDR3 is 11 amino acids long. J lost 5 bases, V lost 10 bases, and 3 bases had no gene match. The CDR3, as DNA: TGTGCCATGTGGGACAGGGAGACCCAGTACTTC. Translating gives CAMWDRETQYF.

This clone was seen many times. The chain recombines TRBV4-1 with TRBJ2-5; TRBD2 is a possible D gene (6 bases). The CDR3 totals 15 residues. V was shortened by 0 bases and J by 7 bases, with 15 bases between the two germline ends. Per the germline V gene, CDR1 is MGHRA and CDR2 is YSYEKL. CDR3 coding DNA: TGCGCCAGCAGCCAAGATCGGGGGTCCCAGGGGACCCAGTACTTC. Its protein product is CASSQDRGSQGTQYF.

V is TRBV25-1 and J is TRBJ2-1, with D tentatively TRBD1 (6 bases). Deletions cut 4 bases from V and 4 bases from J, with 11 bases between. The CDR3 spans 14 residues. Germline CDR1 reads MGHDK; CDR2 reads SYGVNS. Here the CDR3 reads CASSVGTKYNEQFF. The CDR3, as DNA: TGTGCCAGCAGTGTAGGGACAAAGTACAATGAGCAGTTCTTC.